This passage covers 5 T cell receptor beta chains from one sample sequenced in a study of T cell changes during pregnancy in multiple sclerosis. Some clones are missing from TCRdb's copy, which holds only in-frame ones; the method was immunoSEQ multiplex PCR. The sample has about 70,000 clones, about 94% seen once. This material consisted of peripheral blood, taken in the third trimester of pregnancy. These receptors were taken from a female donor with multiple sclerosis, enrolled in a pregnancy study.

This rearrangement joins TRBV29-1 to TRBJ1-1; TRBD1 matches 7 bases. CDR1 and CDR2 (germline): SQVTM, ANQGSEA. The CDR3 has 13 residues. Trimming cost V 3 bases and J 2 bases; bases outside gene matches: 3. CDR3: CSVDRGTNTEAFF. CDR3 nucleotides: TGCAGCGTTGACAGGGGGACCAACACTGAAGCTTTCTTT.

CDR3 loop: CASSYSVLTANYGYTF. For the CDR3, the DNA is TGTGCCAGCAGTTACTCAGTGCTAACGGCTAACTATGGCTACACCTTC. The chain uses TRBV6-5 and TRBJ1-2; D remains ambiguous. V was clipped by 0 bases and J by 0 bases, with 11 bases between them. This CDR3 comprises 16 residues. Germline CDR1 MNHEY, CDR2 SVGAGI.

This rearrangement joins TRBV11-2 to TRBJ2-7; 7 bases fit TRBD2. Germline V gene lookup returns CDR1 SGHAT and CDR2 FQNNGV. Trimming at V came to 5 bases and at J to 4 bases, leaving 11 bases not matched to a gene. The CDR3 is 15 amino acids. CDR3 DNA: TGTGCCAGCAGCCAAACAAGCGGGGTGGGGTACGAGCAGTACTTC. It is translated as CASSQTSGVGYEQYF.

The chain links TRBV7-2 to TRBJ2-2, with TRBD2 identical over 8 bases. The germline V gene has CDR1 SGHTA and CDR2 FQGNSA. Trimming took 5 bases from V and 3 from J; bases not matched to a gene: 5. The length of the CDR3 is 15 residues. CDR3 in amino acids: CASSPRGGDTGELFF. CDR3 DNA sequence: TGTGCCAGCAGCCCCCGGGGGGGTGACACCGGGGAGCTGTTTTTT.

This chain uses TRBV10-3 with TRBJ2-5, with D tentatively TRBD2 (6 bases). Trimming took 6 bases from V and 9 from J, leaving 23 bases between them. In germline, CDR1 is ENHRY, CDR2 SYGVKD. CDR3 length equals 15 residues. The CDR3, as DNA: TGTGCCATCAGCACCTCCGTAGCGGCCGGGATGGCCCAGTACTTC. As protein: CAISTSVAAGMAQYF.